This entry features one T cell receptor beta chain sequence. Its antigen is unknown. These data originate in a study of shared clonotypes between healthy human individuals. Study conclusions and caveats: Clonotypes shared by all four donors outscored non-shared clonotypes in generation probability.

Germline values: CDR1 LGHNA, CDR2 YSLEER. The V gene lost 4 bases and the J gene lost 0 bases, with 7 bases spanning the gap. CDR3 length: 14 amino acids. Into CD45RA+ naive and CD45RA-negative memory subsets, the CD4+ cells were split. The protocol was immunoSEQ multiplex PCR, while the TCRdb copy is restricted to in-frame clones and leaves out a portion. The sample lists about 2,500,000 clones, roughly nine tenths occurring once. The receptor comes from a man younger than 35 in good health. The sample consisted of naive CD4+ T cells sorted from blood. Stated subset: CD45RA+ positively selected. The chain links TRBV4-3 to TRBJ2-1, with D unresolved. The chain's CDR3 is CASSLRSSYNEQFF. CDR3 bases: TGCGCCAGCAGCCTCCGAAGCTCCTACAATGAGCAGTTCTTC.